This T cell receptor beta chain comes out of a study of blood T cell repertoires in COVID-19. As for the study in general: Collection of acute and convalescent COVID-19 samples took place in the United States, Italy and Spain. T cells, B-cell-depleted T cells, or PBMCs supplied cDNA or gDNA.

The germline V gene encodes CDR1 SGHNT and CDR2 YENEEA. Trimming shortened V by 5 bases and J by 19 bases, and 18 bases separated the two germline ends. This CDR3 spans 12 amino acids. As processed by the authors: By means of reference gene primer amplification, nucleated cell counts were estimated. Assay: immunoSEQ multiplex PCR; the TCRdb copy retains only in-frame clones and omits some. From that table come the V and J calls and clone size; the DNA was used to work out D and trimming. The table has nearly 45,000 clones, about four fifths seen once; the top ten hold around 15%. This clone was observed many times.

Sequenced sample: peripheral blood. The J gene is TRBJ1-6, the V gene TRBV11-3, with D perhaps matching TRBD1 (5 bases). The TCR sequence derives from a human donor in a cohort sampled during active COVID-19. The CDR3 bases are TGTGCCAGCAGCGTAGGGCCGGGGGACGCTCACTTT. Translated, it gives CASSVGPGDAHF.